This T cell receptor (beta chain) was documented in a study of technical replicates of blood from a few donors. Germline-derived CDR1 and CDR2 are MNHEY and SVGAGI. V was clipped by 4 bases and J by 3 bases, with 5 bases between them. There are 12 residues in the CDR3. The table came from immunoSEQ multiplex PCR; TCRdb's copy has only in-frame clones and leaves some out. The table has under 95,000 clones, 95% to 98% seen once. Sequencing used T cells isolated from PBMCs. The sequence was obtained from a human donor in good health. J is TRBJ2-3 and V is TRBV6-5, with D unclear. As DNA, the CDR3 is TGTGCCAGCAGTTCTACTACAGATACGCAGTATTTT. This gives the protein CASSSTTDTQYF.